This T cell receptor (beta chain) stems from a study of early T cells in non-severe SARS-CoV-2 infection. From the 5' RACE reads, TCRdb called clonotypes with MiXCR, one entry per CDR3 protein. The sample holds 55,000 to 70,000 distinct CDR3 sequences, 5.6% seen once. V lost 2 bases to trimming and J lost 8 bases, with 11 bases between them. Germline CDR1 and CDR2: LNHDA and SQIVND (reference sequence). The CDR3 extends over 13 amino acids. This clonotype has a handful of counts. A much larger clone lies one base from this, so it may be a read error. The receptor's source is an adult who was a healthcare worker with PCR-confirmed SARS-CoV-2 infection or an uninfected control (not recorded which). The J gene is TRBJ2-3, the V gene TRBV19; D unclear. The sequenced sample was whole blood. The CDR3 region is CASSIQSVATQYF. The CDR3 DNA follows: TGTGCCAGTAGTATACAGTCAGTAGCTACGCAGTATTTT.